This TCR beta chain came from a study of beta chain features in type 1 diabetes. Whole-study context: All of the samples together had roughly 98 million sorted cells examined. Study-level points and caveats: The naive, central memory and Treg TCRB repertoires of patients appeared to be more similar to one another than those of healthy donors. Researchers report that Type 1 diabetes patients had moderately but significantly shorter TCRB CDR3s across all four CD4+ subsets.

The isolated RNA, all of it, was reverse transcribed, so expressed TCRB transcripts were what got sequenced. Repertoires were generated with immunoSEQ multiplex PCR, while TCRdb's copy carries only in-frame clones and drops some. The sample lists 600,000 to 750,000 clones, roughly 12% occurring once. V was shortened by 3 bases and J by 10 bases, with 15 bases between the two germline ends. CDR3 length: 12 amino acids. Germline values: CDR1 SQVTM, CDR2 ANQGSEA. Concerning this clone itself: Antigen unknown.

The sequencing input was naive CD4+ T cells from blood. The chain couples TRBV29-1 to TRBJ1-1, with D possibly matching TRBD1 (5 bases). The sequence came from a man aged 25-45 years with type 1 diabetes. CDR3 residues: CSVDGGGRVAFF. CDR3 in DNA: TGCAGCGTTGACGGCGGGGGTCGTGTAGCTTTCTTT.